This TCR beta chain was documented in a study of T cells after yellow fever vaccination. Study context: Each low-cell-number fraction was prepared by means of SMART-Seq v4 Ultra Low Input.

With 2 bases removed from V and 1 base from J, the gap between germline ends came to 8 bases. This CDR3 has 14 amino acids. Germline values: CDR1 MNHEY, CDR2 SVGEGT. Template-switching 5'RACE yielded the TCR cDNA; a universal primer site and UMIs were added in the process. TCRdb fed the 5' RACE reads into MiXCR, producing one record per CDR3 protein. Seen here are 200,000 to 250,000 distinct CDR3 sequences, approximately 3% observed once, and the top ten hold less than 3.5%. This specimen was CD4+ T cells sorted from PBMCs, taken 10 days after the yellow fever booster vaccination. The receptor was isolated from a man aged 18 to 35 who received the YFV17D yellow fever vaccine. V and J are TRBV6-2 or TRBV6-3 and TRBJ2-5; D is ambiguous. CDR3 amino acids: CASSYRPLQETQYF. The CDR3 nucleotides read TGTGCCAGCAGTTACCGACCTCTCCAAGAGACCCAGTACTTC.